This is a list of T cell receptor beta chains from one sample in a study of shared clonotypes between healthy human individuals. Assay used: immunoSEQ multiplex PCR; TCRdb lists only in-frame clones, some missing. The table has 2,500,000 or so clones, around 92% seen once. The sample taken for sequencing was naive CD4+ T cells from PBMCs. The receptors originated from a man between 18 and 35 years old in good health. Some clones in this sample may be carry-over from other donors' samples. Each CDR3 is given with its conserved first and last residue.

v_call	j_call	cdr3_aa
TRBV7-9	TRBJ1-4	CASSLMGQASGNEKLFF
TRBV28	TRBJ1-5	CASKGDSYSNQPQHF
TRBV27	TRBJ1-2	CASSLGLGNGYTF
TRBV28	TRBJ1-3	CASSPGQGNTIYF
TRBV27	TRBJ1-5	CASSLTGGGNQPQHF
TRBV5-1	TRBJ2-5	CASSLTATSGETQYF
TRBV11-1	TRBJ2-7	CASSSTGTLNYEQYF
TRBV6-5	TRBJ2-5	CASSPIGQGEETQYF
TRBV19	TRBJ2-1	CASSARGGSSYNEQFF
TRBV4-1	TRBJ1-4	CASSRDPGATNEKLFF
TRBV28	TRBJ1-5	CASSPLIGTDTYYDSNQPQHF
TRBV7-2	TRBJ1-1	CASSLGMAVNTEAFF
TRBV6-1	TRBJ1-5	CASSKDRVLSGQPQHF
TRBV5-4	TRBJ1-4	CASSLGRTGNEKLFF
TRBV11-3	TRBJ1-1	CASSPRWTGMNTEAFF
TRBV5-1	TRBJ2-3	CASSLVGPSTDTQYF
TRBV18	TRBJ2-4	CASSTAAGADIQYF
TRBV28	TRBJ1-5	CASSLVQGVRQPQHF
TRBV7-2	TRBJ2-3	CASSLTGLASSTDTQYF
TRBV4-2	TRBJ1-2	CASSPLGTAYGYTF
TRBV10-3	TRBJ1-5	CAISESAPTQPQHF
TRBV6-1	TRBJ2-1	CASSDRPSGSYNEQFF
TRBV5-1	TRBJ2-7	CASSYDTQQEQYF
TRBV18	TRBJ2-5	CASSPPGRETQYF
TRBV18	TRBJ1-2	CASSPGTGVYGYTF
TRBV7-2	TRBJ2-3	CASSLPLAGRYTDTQYF
TRBV6-1	TRBJ2-2	CASSEINLGTANTGELFF
TRBV28	TRBJ2-7	CASSKHVRGEQYF
TRBV5-3	TRBJ1-5	CARSPQGVVGGGQPQHF
TRBV2	TRBJ1-3	CASSNEQVSGNTIYF
TRBV11-2	TRBJ1-2	CASSPGGQGWGGYTF
TRBV28	TRBJ2-7	CASSPPASGSYEQYF
TRBV10-3	TRBJ2-1	CASGLAGGNEQFF
TRBV20-1	TRBJ1-1	CSASMNTEAFF
TRBV5-1	TRBJ2-1	CASSVSTTGENEQFF
TRBV30	TRBJ1-4	CAWTPDRGSEKLFF
TRBV9	TRBJ2-1	CASSTTSGSYNEQFF
TRBV28	TRBJ1-2	CAEGTGIDYGYTF
TRBV2	TRBJ2-3	CASSVDYSSTDTQYF
TRBV5-1	TRBJ2-1	CASSLGVDMTYNEQFF
TRBV5-6	TRBJ1-1	CASSLRRLRTEAFF
TRBV2	TRBJ2-3	CASRLAETTDTQYF
TRBV7-9	TRBJ2-2	CASSLEGTAANTGELFF
TRBV4-1	TRBJ1-1	CASSHQGFRGFF
TRBV28	TRBJ1-1	CASITGGIPLNTEAFF
TRBV11-2	TRBJ2-1	CASSSRPPGLGNNEQFF
TRBV28	TRBJ2-3	CASSPPPGLATISTDTQYF
TRBV5-6	TRBJ1-2	CASSPRGEDRYGYTF
TRBV2	TRBJ1-1	CASSDSRTEAFF